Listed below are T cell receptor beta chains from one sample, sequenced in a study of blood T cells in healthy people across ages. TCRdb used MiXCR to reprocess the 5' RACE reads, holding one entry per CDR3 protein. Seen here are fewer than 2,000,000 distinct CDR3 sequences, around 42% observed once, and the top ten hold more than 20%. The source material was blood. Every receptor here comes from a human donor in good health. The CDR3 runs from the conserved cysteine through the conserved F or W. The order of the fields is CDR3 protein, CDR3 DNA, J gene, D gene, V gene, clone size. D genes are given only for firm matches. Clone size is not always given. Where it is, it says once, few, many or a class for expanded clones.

CASSPTTSGPNEQFF TGTGCCAGCAGCCCGACGACTAGCGGGCCTAATGAGCAGTTCTTC TRBJ2-1 TRBD2 TRBV7-2 -
CASSLGYRKGQPQHF TGTGCCAGCAGTTTGGGATATCGGAAGGGTCAGCCCCAGCATTTT TRBJ1-5 - TRBV13 -
CASRPRSGTSLRETQYF TGTGCCAGCAGGCCCCGGAGCGGGACTAGCTTGCGTGAGACCCAGTACTTC TRBJ2-5 TRBD2 TRBV7-9 -
CASSPRAGGLYEQYF TGTGCCAGCAGCCCAAGGGCAGGGGGCCTCTACGAGCAGTACTTC TRBJ2-7 TRBD1 TRBV7-2 many
CSAMSFVRDEDGNTIYF TGCAGTGCTATGTCCTTTGTGCGGGACGAAGATGGAAACACCATATATTTT TRBJ1-3 - TRBV20-1 -
CASSQESMRTEAFF TGTGCCAGCAGCCAAGAATCGATGAGGACTGAAGCTTTCTTT TRBJ1-1 - TRBV3-1 -
CSAIGGDNEQFF TGCAGTGCTATTGGGGGGGACAATGAGCAGTTCTTC TRBJ2-1 TRBD2 TRBV20-1 -
CASSAMTGGYTEAFF TGTGCCAGCAGTGCCATGACAGGGGGGTACACTGAAGCTTTCTTT TRBJ1-1 TRBD1 TRBV6-4 -
CANSWGGNGYTF TGTGCCAACAGCTGGGGGGGTAATGGCTACACCTTC TRBJ1-2 - TRBV12-3/TRBV12-4 -
CASSADRYSCEQYF TGTGCCAGCAGCGCGGACAGGTACTCCTGCGAGCAGTACTTC TRBJ2-7 TRBD1 TRBV7-9 -
CASSQTETGSYEQYF TGTGCCAGCAGCCAAACAGAAACAGGCTCCTACGAGCAGTACTTC TRBJ2-7 - TRBV9 -
CASSGDTQYF TGTGCCAGCAGCGGGGATACGCAGTATTTT TRBJ2-3 - TRBV7-6 many
CASSLYQLRRLAGTLGGTRYF TGTGCCAGCAGCTTATATCAACTACGCCGGCTAGCGGGTACTTTGGGTGGTACGCGGTATTTT TRBJ2-3 TRBD2 TRBV11-2 -
CASSPVGNTIYF TGTGCCAGCAGCCCCGTGGGGAACACCATATATTTT TRBJ1-3 - TRBV11-2 -
CASSLLKNTGELFF TGTGCCAGCAGCTTACTTAAGAACACCGGGGAGCTGTTTTTT TRBJ2-2 - TRBV7-3 few
CSANRNRDEKLFF TGCAGTGCTAACAGAAACAGGGATGAAAAACTGTTTTTT TRBJ1-4 - TRBV20-1 -
CSALGTGRVEQYF TGCAGTGCTCTTGGGACAGGGAGAGTGGAGCAGTACTTC TRBJ2-7 TRBD1 TRBV20-1 few
CASSLDSTNAQYF TGTGCCAGCAGTTTGGACAGCACAAATGCGCAGTATTTT TRBJ2-3 - TRBV2 -
CASSIDRRSSYEQYF TGTGCCAGCAGCATAGACAGGAGGAGCTCCTACGAGCAGTACTTC TRBJ2-7 - TRBV5-5 -
CASSYSITWDVNEKLFF TGTGCCAGCAGTTACTCGATTACGTGGGACGTTAATGAAAAACTGTTTTTT TRBJ1-4 - TRBV6-6 -
CASAGWETDTQYF TGTGCCAGCGCGGGTTGGGAAACAGATACGCAGTATTTT TRBJ2-3 - TRBV6-5 -
CASSYSEGGNTIYF TGTGCCAGCAGTTACTCTGAGGGAGGAAACACCATATATTTT TRBJ1-3 - TRBV6-6 -
CASSDFGDEQFF TGTGCCAGCAGTGATTTTGGCGATGAGCAGTTCTTC TRBJ2-1 - TRBV6-4 -
CASSYGHMNTEAFF TGTGCCAGCAGTTACGGGCATATGAACACTGAAGCTTTCTTT TRBJ1-1 - TRBV6-2/TRBV6-3 -
CASGRGPTEAFF TGTGCCAGCGGACGTGGCCCCACTGAAGCTTTCTTT TRBJ1-1 - TRBV6-5 -